The 23 T cell receptor beta chains listed next were all sequenced from one sample in a study of T cells in tuberculosis. Sorting used thawed, overnight-rested PBMC stained with anti-CD3, a viability dye and GMM-loaded CD1B tetramer. The CD1B tetramers carried C32 glucose monomycolate purified from Rhodococcus equi. Here immunoSEQ multiplex PCR was the method, and the copy in TCRdb shows in-frame clones only, minus some. The sample records tens of thousands of clones, just over 90% being singletons. The sample comprised CD1b-GMM tetramer-negative cells sorted from PBMCs. These receptors were obtained from an adult woman with latent tuberculosis.

J is TRBJ1-2 and V is TRBV6-1; a possible D gene is TRBD1 (5 bases). The V gene lost 6 bases and the J gene lost 4 bases, with 15 bases spanning the gap. The CDR3 spans 14 residues. Germline V gene lookup returns CDR1 MNHNS and CDR2 SASEGT. The CDR3 loop is CASRQPQGAYGYTF. As DNA, the CDR3 is TGTGCCAGCAGACAACCTCAGGGTGCCTATGGCTACACCTTC.

This clone was counted between two and nine times. The chain employs TRBV5-4 and TRBJ2-1, with TRBD1 as a possible D gene (5 bases). V dropped 4 bases and J dropped 10 bases, with 9 bases sitting between them. The CDR3 contains 11 residues. The germline gives CDR1 SGHNT, CDR2 YYREEE (reference sequence). The CDR3 region has the DNA TGTGCCAGCAGCCTAGGGGCGGAGCAGTTCTTC. Its translation: CASSLGAEQFF.

The chain couples TRBV19 to TRBJ1-1, with 7 positions matching TRBD1. This CDR3 is 13 amino acids long. V gave up 11 bases and J gave up 1 base; unmatched junction bases: 7. The germline V gene encodes CDR1 LNHDA and CDR2 SQIVND (reference sequence). This chain's CDR3 is CAAKTGTNTEAFF. CDR3 bases: TGTGCCGCTAAGACAGGGACGAACACTGAAGCTTTCTTT.

The chain carries TRBV7-2 and TRBJ1-2, with 7 positions matching TRBD1. J lost 0 bases, V lost 1 base, and 2 bases had no gene match. In germline, CDR1 is SGHTA, CDR2 FQGNSA. This CDR3 comprises 15 residues. CDR3 coding DNA: TGTGCCAGCAGCTTAGTCGGACAGGCTAACTATGGCTACACCTTC. Protein: CASSLVGQANYGYTF.

The rearrangement links TRBV5-5 to TRBJ1-5, with D tentatively TRBD1 (5 bases). The CDR3 contains 14 residues. Trimming pared 5 bases from V and 7 bases from J, leaving 16 bases between. The germline gives CDR1 SGHKS, CDR2 YYEKEE (reference sequence). The CDR3 loop is CASRPGLDSQPQHF. The CDR3 nucleotides read TGTGCCAGCAGGCCGGGACTCGACAGCCAGCCCCAGCATTTT.

This chain joins TRBV5-4 and TRBJ1-4; tentative D call: TRBD1 (6 bases). Deletions cut 4 bases from V and 5 bases from J, with 15 bases between. This CDR3 has 15 amino acids. CDR1 is SGHNT, CDR2 YYREEE, per germline (reference sequence). CDR3 loop: CASSAKTGENEKLFF. The CDR3 bases are TGTGCCAGCAGCGCCAAGACAGGCGAAAATGAAAAACTGTTTTTT.

This chain joins TRBV19 and TRBJ2-1, with 8 nucleotides matching TRBD1. There are 15 residues in the CDR3. The germline CDR1 and CDR2 sequences are LNHDA and SQIVND (reference sequence). The V segment lost 4 bases and the J segment 3 bases; nucleotides outside the gene matches: 5. The chain's CDR3 is CASSTGQGFYNEQFF. In DNA, the CDR3 is TGTGCCAGTAGTACCGGACAGGGATTCTACAATGAGCAGTTCTTC. Drawing the rest from reference TRBV19 and TRBJ2-1, the complete variable domain is DGGITQSPKYLFRKEGQNVTLSCEQNLNHDAMYWYRQDPGQGLRLIYYSQIVNDFQKGDIAEGYSVSREKKESFPLTVTSAQKNPTAFYLCASSTGQGFYNEQFFGPGTRLTVL.

The gene calls are TRBV29-1 and TRBJ2-3; 10 bases align to TRBD1. Looked up from germline, CDR1 is SQVTM and CDR2 is ANQGSEA. The CDR3 is made up of 14 amino acids. V was clipped by 6 bases and J by 8 bases; unmatched bases: 11. CDR3 coding DNA: TGCAGCGTGAGGGGGGACAGGGGAAGTGGTACGCAGTATTTT. This gives the protein CSVRGDRGSGTQYF.

This clone was counted a single time. The rearrangement joins TRBV7-2 to TRBJ2-7; 9 nucleotides align to TRBD2. With V trimmed by 2 bases and J by 5 bases, 13 bases remained unmatched. Germline loops: CDR1 SGHTA, CDR2 FQGNSA. The CDR3 consists of 17 residues. The CDR3 sequence is CASSLIVLAGGLDEQYF. In nucleotides, the CDR3 is TGTGCCAGCAGCTTAATTGTTTTGGCGGGGGGGCTCGACGAGCAGTACTTC.

This clone was found a few times. The chain joins TRBV19 to TRBJ2-7; weak D call: TRBD2 (5 bases). The ends were cut back, 7 bases at V and 0 bases at J, with 13 bases in the middle. CDR1 LNHDA and CDR2 SQIVND come from the germline V gene (reference sequence). The CDR3 extends over 14 amino acids. Here the CDR3 DNA reads TGTGCCAGTAAGCGAGGGCATGACTCCTACGAGCAGTACTTC. Its translation: CASKRGHDSYEQYF.

The V and J genes are TRBV6-1 and TRBJ2-2, with D uncertain. The ends were cut back, 9 bases at V and 0 bases at J, with 11 bases in the middle. This CDR3 region has 14 residues. Germline CDR1 reads MNHNS; CDR2 reads SASEGT. CDR3 in DNA: TGTGCCAGTTATAGCTATACGAACACCGGGGAGCTGTTTTTT. It yields the protein CASYSYTNTGELFF.

The rearrangement uses TRBV9 and TRBJ2-5; 9 bases align to TRBD2. Trimming cost V 0 bases and J 1 base; bases outside gene matches: 10. The germline CDR1 and CDR2 sequences are SGDLS and YYNGEE. The CDR3 loop spans 18 amino acids. In DNA form, the CDR3 reads TGTGCCAGCAGCGTAGGGGGCCTACGCGGGGGGGTCCAAGAGACCCAGTACTTC. Its translation: CASSVGGLRGGVQETQYF.

Only one count was recorded for this clone. J is TRBJ1-6 and V is TRBV29-1; D is unresolved. V shed 7 bases and J shed 5 bases, with 15 bases lying between them. CDR1 is SQVTM and CDR2 is ANQGSEA in the germline V gene. The CDR3 covers 14 residues. The CDR3 spells CSAQEGPNNSPLHF. In nucleotides, the CDR3 is TGCAGCGCCCAAGAGGGCCCTAATAATTCACCCCTCCACTTT.

This clone came up once. CDR3 loop: CASSLSGSGANVLTF. The CDR3 DNA follows: TGTGCCAGCAGCTTGAGCGGCTCTGGGGCCAACGTCCTGACTTTC. The J gene is TRBJ2-6, the V gene TRBV5-6, with D perhaps matching TRBD2 (5 bases). The CDR3 has 15 amino acids. CDR1 is SGHDT and CDR2 is YYEEEE in the germline V gene. With 1 base removed from V and 0 bases from J, the gap between germline ends came to 5 bases.

The chain is built from TRBV6-5 and TRBJ1-6; tentative D call: TRBD1 (5 bases). Per the germline V gene, CDR1 is MNHEY and CDR2 is SVGAGI. V lost 7 bases and J lost 7, with 14 bases in between. This CDR3 region has 14 residues. CDR3 DNA sequence: TGTGCCAGCACTCAGGGAGGGGTCAATTCACCCCTCCACTTT. Encoded protein: CASTQGGVNSPLHF.

V gene TRBV7-2 combines with J gene TRBJ2-2; maybe TRBD2 (7 bases). CDR3 length: 17 residues. From germline, CDR1 is SGHTA and CDR2 FQGNSA. The germline V and J ends were trimmed by 0 bases and 3 bases, with 14 bases remaining between them. CDR3 in DNA: TGTGCCAGCAGCTTAGCGGGGGCTAGCGGATACACCGGGGAGCTGTTTTTT. It codes for CASSLAGASGYTGELFF.

The chain combines TRBV18 with TRBJ2-5; 7 nucleotides line up with TRBD1. Germline V CDR1 and CDR2: KGHSH, LQKENI. This CDR3 is built from 14 residues. J gave up 5 bases and V 3 bases, and 6 bases lay outside the gene matches. As DNA, the CDR3 is TGTGCCAGCTCACCGACAGGGCCCAGCGAGACCCAGTACTTC. This sequence encodes CASSPTGPSETQYF.

The gene calls are TRBV14 and TRBJ2-1, with 7 nucleotides matching TRBD2. The V and J ends lost 4 bases and 3 bases, in that order; junction bases with no gene match: 6. The germline V gene encodes CDR1 SGHDN and CDR2 FVKESK. This CDR3 spans 15 amino acids. The CDR3 protein is CASSRLAEHYNEQFF. CDR3 nucleotides: TGTGCCAGCAGCCGACTAGCCGAGCACTACAATGAGCAGTTCTTC. The complete variable domain, with remaining parts taken from reference TRBV14 and TRBJ2-1, reads EAGVTQFPSHSVIEKGQTVTLRCDPISGHDNLYWYRRVMGKEIKFLLHFVKESKQDESGMPNNRFLAERTGGTYSTLKVQPAELEDSGVYFCASSRLAEHYNEQFFGPGTRLTVL.

This clone is a singleton in its sample. The V and J genes are TRBV5-1 and TRBJ1-1, with a tentative D call TRBD1 (6 bases). The germline V gene has CDR1 SGHRS and CDR2 YFSETQ. This CDR3 contains 18 residues. Deletions cut 4 bases from V and 7 bases from J, with 29 bases between. The CDR3 region is CASSLASGTLSVGYEAFF. The CDR3 DNA follows: TGCGCCAGCAGCCTGGCATCCGGGACACTATCGGTCGGTTATGAAGCTTTCTTT.

The chain couples TRBV6-5 to TRBJ2-1; D may be TRBD2 (6 bases). The CDR3 has 15 amino acids. The V gene's germline CDR1 is MNHEY and CDR2 SVGAGI. The V end was cut by 6 bases, the J end by 3 bases, with 15 bases between. The CDR3 DNA sequence: TGTGCCAGCAGCCGATCGGCGGGGTTCTACAATGAGCAGTTCTTC. Its translation: CASSRSAGFYNEQFF.

The chain links TRBV7-6 to TRBJ2-1; maybe TRBD1 (7 bases). Germline assignment: CDR1 SGHVS and CDR2 FNYEAQ. This CDR3 is 15 amino acids long. V gave up 2 bases and J gave up 4 bases, with 12 bases separating them. CDR3 nucleotides: TGTGCCAGCAGCTTATCAGGGGGGCAGTACAATGAGCAGTTCTTC. Translating gives CASSLSGGQYNEQFF. Supplemented by reference TRBV7-6 and TRBJ2-1, the full variable domain reads GAGVSQSPRYKVTKRGQDVALRCDPISGHVSLYWYRQALGQGPEFLTYFNYEAQQDKSGLPNDRFSAERPEGSISTLTIQRTEQRDSAMYRCASSLSGGQYNEQFFGPGTRLTVL.

CDR3 region: CASSLGQGHTNSPLHF. The CDR3 DNA is TGTGCCAGCAGCCTCGGACAGGGACATACTAATTCACCCCTCCACTTT. The rearrangement joins TRBV7-2 to TRBJ1-6; 8 bases match TRBD1. The CDR3 contains 16 residues. V lost 5 bases to trimming and J lost 6 bases; unmatched junction nucleotides: 9. Germline loops: CDR1 SGHTA, CDR2 FQGNSA.

The rearrangement joins TRBV7-2 to TRBJ2-5; 10 positions agree with TRBD2. In germline, CDR1 is SGHTA, CDR2 FQGNSA. This CDR3 has 15 residues. Germline trimming cut 9 bases from V and 4 bases from J; bases unmatched to any gene: 11. The CDR3 nucleotides read TGTGCCAGGCAGCGGGGGGGCATCTCTGCAGAGACCCAGTACTTC. It encodes CARQRGGISAETQYF.